The clone carrying this T cell receptor (beta chain) turned up a few times. The sample originates from a study of cytomegalovirus exposure and HLA in healthy donors. The primer mix had 60 Vbeta and 13 Jbeta primers. Clones were read by immunoSEQ multiplex PCR, and TCRdb kept only the in-frame ones, dropping some. This repertoire shows 180,000 or so clones, roughly a tenth found once; its top ten account for over 1%. V dropped 0 bases and J dropped 1 base, with 7 bases sitting between them. This CDR3 has 15 residues. CDR1 and CDR2 from the germline V gene are GTSNPN and SVGIG (reference sequence). The sample was PBMCs. This sequence originates from a woman under 40 in good health and CMV-seropositive. The chain joins TRBV30 to TRBJ2-6; D gene ambiguous. The CDR3 here is CAWSVRVSGANVLTF. CDR3 in DNA: TGTGCCTGGAGTGTACGAGTATCTGGGGCCAACGTCCTGACTTTC.